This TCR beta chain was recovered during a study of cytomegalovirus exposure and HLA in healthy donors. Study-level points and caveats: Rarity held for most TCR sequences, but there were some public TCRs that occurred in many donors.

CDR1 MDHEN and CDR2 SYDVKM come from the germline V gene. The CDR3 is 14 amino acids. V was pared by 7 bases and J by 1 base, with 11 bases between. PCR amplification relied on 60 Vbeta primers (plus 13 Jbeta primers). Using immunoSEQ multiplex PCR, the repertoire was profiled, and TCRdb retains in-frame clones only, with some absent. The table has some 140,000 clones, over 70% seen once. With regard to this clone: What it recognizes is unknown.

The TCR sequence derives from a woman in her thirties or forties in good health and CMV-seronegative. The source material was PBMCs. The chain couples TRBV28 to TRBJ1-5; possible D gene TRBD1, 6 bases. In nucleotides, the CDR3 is TGTGCCAGCACCACTCAGGGGAGCAATCAGCCCCAGCATTTT. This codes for CASTTQGSNQPQHF. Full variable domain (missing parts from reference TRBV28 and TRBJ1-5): DVKVTQSSRYLVKRTGEKVFLECVQDMDHENMFWYRQDPGLGLRLIYFSYDVKMKEKGDIPEGYSVSREKKERFSLILESASTNQTSMYLCASTTQGSNQPQHFGDGTRLSIL.